This is a list of T cell receptor beta chains from one sample in a study of cytomegalovirus exposure and HLA in healthy donors. TCRdb's table, derived via immunoSEQ multiplex PCR, lists solely in-frame clones and lacks some. The sample lists roughly 100,000 clones, 83% occurring once. The sequenced sample consisted of PBMCs. The receptors stem from a man between 18 and 29 years old in good health and CMV-seronegative. The CDR3 runs from the conserved cysteine through the conserved F or W. Fields, in order: V gene, D gene, J gene, CDR3 length, clone size, CDR3 DNA, CDR3 protein. The D gene is left open where the match is weak. Expanded clones are given a class, and other clones once, few, many or no size at all.

>TRBV30|NA|TRBJ2-1|17|once
TGTGCCTGGTCCGAGGGGGGGCGAGCGGATAGTAGGGATGAGCAGTTCTTC
CAWSEGGRADSRDEQFF
>TRBV5-4|TRBD2|TRBJ2-7|14|NA
TGTGCCAGCAGCTTTAGCGGGATCTCCTACGAGCAGTACTTC
CASSFSGISYEQYF
>TRBV15|TRBD1|TRBJ1-1|16|NA
TGTGCCACCAGCAGGGGGACAGGGGGAATGAACACTGAAGCTTTCTTT
CATSRGTGGMNTEAFF
>TRBV5-1|NA|TRBJ2-1|16|NA
TGCGCCAGCAGCTTCCACCAGGCTAGCGACTACAATGAGCAGTTCTTC
CASSFHQASDYNEQFF
>TRBV7-2|NA|TRBJ1-5|17|NA
TGTGCCAGCAGCTTAGCGCTCTTAAACAGGGGCAATCAGCCCCAGCATTTT
CASSLALLNRGNQPQHF
>TRBV29-1|NA|TRBJ1-4|14|NA
TGCAGCGTATCTTTTACAGGGCCCAATGAAAAACTGTTTTTT
CSVSFTGPNEKLFF
>TRBV29-1|TRBD1|TRBJ1-1|13|NA
TGCAGCGTAGTGACAGGGGGCCGGACTGAAGCTTTCTTT
CSVVTGGRTEAFF
>TRBV28|NA|TRBJ1-5|14|NA
TGTGCCAGCAGTTTACCGACAGAAAATCAGCCCCAGCATTTT
CASSLPTENQPQHF
>TRBV7-2|TRBD2|TRBJ2-2|14|NA
TGTGCCAGCAGCTCACTAGCGCGCACCGGGGAGCTGTTTTTT
CASSSLARTGELFF
>TRBV25-1|NA|TRBJ2-7|14|NA
TGTGCCAGCAGTGAATATAACACCATCTACGAGCAGTACTTC
CASSEYNTIYEQYF
>TRBV10-3|TRBD1|TRBJ2-3|16|NA
TGTGCCATCAGTTCAACCCGGGACAGGGTATATGATACGCAGTATTTT
CAISSTRDRVYDTQYF
>TRBV27|TRBD2|TRBJ2-1|18|NA
TGTGCCAGCTCTCCGGGACTAGCGGGAGGGAGCTCCTACAATGAGCAGTTCTTC
CASSPGLAGGSSYNEQFF
>TRBV10-3|TRBD2|TRBJ2-2|17|NA
TGTGCCATCAGTGGGGCTAGCGGGAGGGAAGACACCGGGGAGCTGTTTTTT
CAISGASGREDTGELFF
>TRBV28|NA|TRBJ2-7|13|once
TGTGCCAGCAGTGGGGAGGTCGCCTACGAGCAGTACTTC
CASSGEVAYEQYF
>TRBV10-3|TRBD2|TRBJ2-7|14|few
TGTGCCATCAGTGAAACTAGCGGGACCTACGAGCAGTACTTC
CAISETSGTYEQYF
>TRBV7-2|NA|TRBJ2-5|14|NA
TGTGCCAGCAGCTTCGGCCGCGCGAGGGAGACCCAGTACTTC
CASSFGRARETQYF
>TRBV6-5|NA|TRBJ2-1|15|NA
TGTGCCAGCACCTACCGGCAGGGGTACTACAATGAGCAGTTCTTC
CASTYRQGYYNEQFF
>TRBV5-4|NA|TRBJ1-2|15|NA
TGTGCCAGCAGGATGGGGCAGACAGGCCACTATGGCTACACCTTC
CASRMGQTGHYGYTF
>TRBV5-4|NA|TRBJ2-2|16|NA
TGTGCCAGCAGCTTGGTGGCCGGGAGTGGAACCGGGGAGCTGTTTTTT
CASSLVAGSGTGELFF
>TRBV29-1|TRBD2|TRBJ2-7|14|NA
TGCAGCGTTGGGACTAGCACCATTCTTTACGAGCAGTACTTC
CSVGTSTILYEQYF
>TRBV21-1|NA|TRBJ2-7|14|NA
TGTGCCAGCAGCAAAGGGACAGGGAGAGGGGAGCAGTACTTC
CASSKGTGRGEQYF
>TRBV6-5|NA|TRBJ2-6|13|few
TGTGCCAGCACTGAACTAGGGGGCAACGTCCTGACTTTC
CASTELGGNVLTF
>TRBV6-5|TRBD1|TRBJ2-7|12|once
TGTGCCAGCAGTCTCACAGGGGGCGAGCAGTACTTC
CASSLTGGEQYF
>TRBV7-2|TRBD1|TRBJ2-5|14|NA
TGTGCCAGCAGCTCAACAGGGGGCGGTGAGACCCAGTACTTC
CASSSTGGGETQYF
>TRBV2|NA|TRBJ1-2|12|NA
TGTGCCAGCACCTCGGACAGCTATGGCTACACCTTC
CASTSDSYGYTF
>TRBV7-2|TRBD1|TRBJ2-7|14|NA
TGTGCCAGCAGCCCGGGACAGGGGGCGGATGAGCAGTACTTC
CASSPGQGADEQYF
>TRBV5-1|TRBD2|TRBJ2-2|14|NA
TGCGCCAGCAGAGGGGACTACTCCACCGGGGAGCTGTTTTTT
CASRGDYSTGELFF
>TRBV6-1|NA|TRBJ1-1|15|few
TGTGCCAGCACCTCACAAAGCGCTGGGAACACTGAAGCTTTCTTT
CASTSQSAGNTEAFF
>TRBV7-3|TRBD2|TRBJ2-1|16|NA
TGTGCCAGCAGCTTAAATAGCGGGAATTTAGACAATGAGCAGTTCTTC
CASSLNSGNLDNEQFF